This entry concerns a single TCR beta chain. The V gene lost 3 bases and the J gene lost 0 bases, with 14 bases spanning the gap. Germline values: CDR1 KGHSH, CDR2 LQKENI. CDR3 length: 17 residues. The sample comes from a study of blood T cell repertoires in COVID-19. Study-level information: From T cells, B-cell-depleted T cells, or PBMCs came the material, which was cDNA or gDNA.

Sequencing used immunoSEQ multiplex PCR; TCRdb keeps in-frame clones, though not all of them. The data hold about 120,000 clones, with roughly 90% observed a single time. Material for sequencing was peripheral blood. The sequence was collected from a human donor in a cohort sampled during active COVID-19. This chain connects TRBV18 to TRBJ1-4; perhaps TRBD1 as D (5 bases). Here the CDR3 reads CASSPERGGPTNEKLFF. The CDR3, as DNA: TGTGCCAGCTCACCGGAGCGGGGGGGTCCAACTAATGAAAAACTGTTTTTT.